This record covers a single T cell receptor (beta chain). The data originate from a study of T cell changes during pregnancy in multiple sclerosis. Generated by immunoSEQ multiplex PCR, the TCRdb table keeps only in-frame clones and is missing some. The data hold tens of thousands of clones, with 94% observed a single time. Germline CDR1 SGHRS, CDR2 YFSETQ. V lost 5 bases to trimming and J lost 1 base, with 15 bases between them. CDR3 size: 15 residues. The chain combines TRBV5-1 with TRBJ2-5, with D maybe TRBD1 (5 bases). The sequenced sample was peripheral blood, obtained after pregnancy. This clonotype originated in a female donor in good health, enrolled as a control in a pregnancy study. The CDR3 DNA is TGCGCCAGCAGTCTGACAGCGACCACCCAAGAGACCCAGTACTTC. Protein: CASSLTATTQETQYF.